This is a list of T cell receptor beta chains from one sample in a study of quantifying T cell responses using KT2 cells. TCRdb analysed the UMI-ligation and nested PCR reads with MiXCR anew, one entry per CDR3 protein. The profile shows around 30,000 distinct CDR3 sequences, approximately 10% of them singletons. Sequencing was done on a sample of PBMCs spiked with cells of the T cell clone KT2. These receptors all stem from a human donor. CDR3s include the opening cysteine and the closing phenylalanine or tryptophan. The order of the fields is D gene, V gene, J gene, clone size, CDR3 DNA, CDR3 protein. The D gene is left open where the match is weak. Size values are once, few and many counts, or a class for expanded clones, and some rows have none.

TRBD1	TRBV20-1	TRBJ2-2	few	TGCAGTGCTAGAGATCTCGACAGGGGGAACACCGGGGAGCTGTTTTTT	CSARDLDRGNTGELFF
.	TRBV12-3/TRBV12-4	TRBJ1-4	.	TGTGCCAGCAGCTTAACAGGGATTAGGGAAAAACTGTTTTTT	CASSLTGIREKLFF
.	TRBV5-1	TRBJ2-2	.	TGCGCCAGCAGCCAGGGGTCTTACACCGGGGAGCTGTTTTTT	CASSQGSYTGELFF
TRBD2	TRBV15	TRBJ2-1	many	TGTGCCACCAGCAGAGAAACTAGCGGGGGCAATGAGCAGTTCTTC	CATSRETSGGNEQFF
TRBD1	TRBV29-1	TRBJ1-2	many	TGCAGCGTTCGGGACAGGGAAAAATATGGCTACACCTTC	CSVRDREKYGYTF
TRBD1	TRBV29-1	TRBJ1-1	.	TGCAGCGTTTGGGGGACAGGGATAACTGAAGCTTTCTTT	CSVWGTGITEAFF
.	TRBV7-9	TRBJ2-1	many	TGTGCCAGCAGCTTAAGGCAGCTTAGCTCCTACAATGAGCAGTTCTTC	CASSLRQLSSYNEQFF
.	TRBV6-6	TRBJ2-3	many	TGTGCCAGCAGGTTGCGGCGGGCTGATATCCCAGATACGCAGTATTTT	CASRLRRADIPDTQYF
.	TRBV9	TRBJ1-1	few	TGTGCCAGCAGCCCCCAAGGCCTGGAGGGGGGAGACACTGAAGCTTTCTTT	CASSPQGLEGGDTEAFF
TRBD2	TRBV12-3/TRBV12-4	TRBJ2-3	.	TGTGCCAGCAGCTATACTAGCGGGAGTGCAGATACGCAGTATTTT	CASSYTSGSADTQYF
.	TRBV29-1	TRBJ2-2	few	TGCAGCGTGGTTGAAAGGGCCTCGACCGGGGAGCTGTTTTTT	CSVVERASTGELFF
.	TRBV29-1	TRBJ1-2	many	TGCAGCGTTGAAGATGCCCCGGATGGCTACACCTTC	CSVEDAPDGYTF
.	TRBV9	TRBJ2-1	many	TGTGCCAGCAGCGTAGCGACCGGGGCCCTAAATGAGCAGTTCTTC	CASSVATGALNEQFF
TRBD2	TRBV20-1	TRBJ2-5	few	TGCAGTGCTAGAGATACCAGCCCAGCGGGGGGGAAAGAGACCCAGTACTTC	CSARDTSPAGGKETQYF
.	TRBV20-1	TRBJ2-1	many	TGCAGTGCGGGGGGCACCCTGTACAATGAGCAGTTCTTC	CSAGGTLYNEQFF
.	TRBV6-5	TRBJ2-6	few	TGTGCCAGCAGTTACGGTTCCCCCTCTGGGGCCAACGTCCTGACTTTC	CASSYGSPSGANVLTF
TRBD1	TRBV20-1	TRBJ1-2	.	TGCAGTGCTAAGGGGGCGGCATCTACTAACTATGGCTACACCTTC	CSAKGAASTNYGYTF
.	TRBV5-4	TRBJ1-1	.	TGTGCCAGCCGCGCCGGGGATGGGCGGACTGAAGCTTTCTTT	CASRAGDGRTEAFF
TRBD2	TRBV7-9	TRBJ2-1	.	TGTGCCAGCAGCTCCCGGGGCGGGGGGTACTCCTACAATGAGCAGTTCTTC	CASSSRGGGYSYNEQFF
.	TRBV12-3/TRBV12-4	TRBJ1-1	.	TGTGCCAGCACCACGAAAAAGGGGGAATGGAACACTGAAGCTTTCTTT	CASTTKKGEWNTEAFF
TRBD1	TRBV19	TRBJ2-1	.	TGTGCCAGTAGCCAGGACAGGGCCACTGAGCAGTTCTTC	CASSQDRATEQFF
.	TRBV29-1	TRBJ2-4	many	TGCAGCGTGGGGGAACTAGCCAAAAACATTCAGTACTTC	CSVGELAKNIQYF
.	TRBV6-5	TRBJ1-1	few	TGTGCCAGCAGTTCGGGCGGAAGAGTTCTGAACACTGAAGCTTTCTTT	CASSSGGRVLNTEAFF
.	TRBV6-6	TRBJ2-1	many	TGTGCCAGCAGTTACGGCTTAGGTGAGCAGTTCTTC	CASSYGLGEQFF
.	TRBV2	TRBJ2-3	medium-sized	TGTGCCAGCAACGGACATGAGAAAGATACGCAGTATTTT	CASNGHEKDTQYF
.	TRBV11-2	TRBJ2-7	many	TGTGCCAGCAGTATGGGGGGCGAGCAGTACTTC	CASSMGGEQYF
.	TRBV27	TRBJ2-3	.	TGTGCCAGCAGTTTAGGGGCTCCGGCTCCCGATACGCAGTATTTT	CASSLGAPAPDTQYF
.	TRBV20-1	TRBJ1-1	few	TGCAGTGCTAGAGATCAGGGTCGGTTCACTGAAGCTTTCTTT	CSARDQGRFTEAFF
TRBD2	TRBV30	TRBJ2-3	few	TGTGCCTGGAGTCTAGCGGGCACAGATACGCAGTATTTT	CAWSLAGTDTQYF
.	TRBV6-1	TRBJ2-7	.	TGTGCCAGCAGGCCAATGGGACGGTTCTACGAGCAGTACTTC	CASRPMGRFYEQYF
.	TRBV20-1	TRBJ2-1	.	TGCAGTGCTAGAGCCAGATCAAGCGGTCGCAATGAGCAGTTCTTC	CSARARSSGRNEQFF
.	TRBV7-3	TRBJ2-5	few	TGTGCCAGCAGCGCCGGGACTTCCCAAGAGACCCAGTACTTC	CASSAGTSQETQYF
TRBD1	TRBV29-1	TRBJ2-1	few	TGCAGCGCCCTACCCGGGACAGGCTACAATGAGCAGTTCTTC	CSALPGTGYNEQFF
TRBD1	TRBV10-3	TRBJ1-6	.	TGTGCCATCAGTCTCCTACCGCCCGGGACAGGGGGCGCGTCCTATAATTCACCCCTCCACTTT	CAISLLPPGTGGASYNSPLHF
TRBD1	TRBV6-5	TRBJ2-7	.	TGTGCCAGCAGTTACAGGGGACAGGGGGTTTACGAGCAGTACTTC	CASSYRGQGVYEQYF